This T cell receptor (beta chain) was recovered during a study of cytotoxic CD8 clonotypes in ibrutinib-treated CLL. This clone has only a few counts. The germline V gene has CDR1 KGHSH and CDR2 LQKENI. The CDR3 spans 15 residues. Trimming cost V 3 bases and J 4 bases, with 16 bases left between them. Assay used: immunoSEQ multiplex PCR; TCRdb lists only in-frame clones, some missing. The sample shows about 310,000 clones, around four fifths of them seen only once. This specimen consisted of PBMCs, obtained before ibrutinib treatment. This receptor was taken from a human donor with chronic lymphocytic leukemia. V and J are TRBV18 and TRBJ2-7; D remains unclear. CDR3 in amino acids: CASSPIGFPFYEQYF. CDR3 in DNA: TGTGCCAGCTCACCGATAGGGTTCCCCTTTTACGAGCAGTACTTC.